This T cell receptor (beta chain) is from a study of human T cells and chemical hapten exposure. Across the whole study: Small discrepancies in pooled library volume mainly accounted for the varying TCR yields per sample.

Time point: pre-sensitization, week 0. As for treatment: therapeutic diphenylcyclopropenone sensitization with weekly scalp DPC. Blood draws preceded each patch test application. The total RNA was obtained from whole blood that was not fractionated. This clonotype was observed many times. TCRdb reprocessed the RACE reads with MiXCR, giving one entry per CDR3 protein. The table includes roughly 250,000 distinct CDR3 sequences, about 9.4% detected once. Per germline, CDR1 DFQATT and CDR2 SNEGSKA (reference sequence). Between the trimmed V and J ends, which lost 6 bases and 1 base, there was a span of 15 bases. The CDR3 has 14 residues.

The rearrangement joins TRBV20-1 to TRBJ1-1; tentative D call: TRBD1 (5 bases). The receptor was isolated from a woman aged 40 to 55 with alopecia areata. Some clones in this sample may be carry-over from other donors' samples. The source material was whole blood, sampled in connection with sensitization to the hapten diphenylcyclopropenone (DPC). The CDR3: CSARLVTGNTEAFF. CDR3 in DNA: TGCAGTGCGCGGCTAGTCACAGGGAACACTGAAGCTTTCTTT.